The next 18 T cell receptor beta chains were all read from a single sample in a study of cytomegalovirus exposure and HLA in healthy donors. PCR primers comprised 60 Vbeta and 13 Jbeta primers. The table came from immunoSEQ multiplex PCR; TCRdb's copy has only in-frame clones and leaves some out. The table records fewer than 200,000 clones, approximately 76% of them present only once. The sequenced sample was PBMCs. These receptors all stem from a man aged 55-75 years in good health and CMV-seronegative.

V gene TRBV7-2 combines with J gene TRBJ2-7; 7 bases align to TRBD1. CDR1 is SGHTA, CDR2 FQGNSA, per germline. This CDR3 comprises 15 residues. Losses at the gene ends were 7 bases for V and 5 bases for J; bases not matched to a gene: 14. CDR3 loop: CASKDATGTANEQYF. The CDR3 DNA is TGTGCCAGCAAGGATGCGACCGGGACAGCTAACGAGCAGTACTTC.

The gene calls are TRBV15 and TRBJ1-5, with D possibly being TRBD1 (5 bases). Looked up from germline, CDR1 is LNHNV and CDR2 is YYDKDF (reference sequence). This CDR3 region has 13 residues. V dropped 1 base and J dropped 5 bases, with 6 bases sitting between them. The CDR3, as DNA: TGTGCCACCAGCAGAGGGGGCTATCAGCCCCAGCATTTT. Its translation is CATSRGGYQPQHF.

This clone was picked up a small number of times. This chain's CDR3 is CASSSWLAGGSYNEQFF. CDR3 DNA: TGCGCCAGCAGCTCTTGGCTAGCGGGAGGGTCCTACAATGAGCAGTTCTTC. This sequence joins TRBV5-1 and TRBJ2-1; 12 nucleotides match TRBD2. V dropped 3 bases and J dropped 1; count of bases not matched to a gene: 5. The CDR3 runs 17 residues. From germline, CDR1 is SGHRS and CDR2 YFSETQ.

The V and J genes are TRBV11-2 and TRBJ2-7; TRBD2 is a possible D gene (5 bases). The CDR3 covers 14 residues. The ends were cut back, 8 bases at V and 7 bases at J, with 21 bases in the middle. Germline V gene lookup returns CDR1 SGHAT and CDR2 FQNNGV. The CDR3 DNA reads TGTGCCAGCGCTACTAGAAGAGATACGGGGGAGCAGTACTTC. Protein product: CASATRRDTGEQYF.

The chain is built from TRBV27 and TRBJ2-7; 8 nucleotides line up with TRBD1. J was trimmed by 2 bases and V by 6 bases; bases with no gene match: 9. This CDR3 is built from 15 residues. The germline V gene encodes CDR1 MNHEY and CDR2 SMNVEV (reference sequence). The CDR3 region has the DNA TGTGCCAGCAGAACGACAGGGGCGACAACCTACGAGCAGTACTTC. This codes for CASRTTGATTYEQYF.

The chain recombines TRBV5-4 with TRBJ2-6, with 9 positions matching TRBD2. The CDR3 extends over 17 amino acids. With V trimmed by 4 bases and J by 2 bases, 7 bases remained unmatched. From germline, CDR1 is SGHNT and CDR2 YYREEE (reference sequence). Here the CDR3 DNA reads TGTGCCAGCAGCGACACGGCGGGAGGGCCTGGGGCCAACGTCCTGACTTTC. This codes for CASSDTAGGPGANVLTF.

The V call is TRBV19, the J call TRBJ2-3; 7 nucleotides agree with TRBD1. The germline V gene has CDR1 LNHDA and CDR2 SQIVND (reference sequence). The V and J ends lost 7 bases and 6 bases, in that order; junction bases with no gene match: 13. CDR3 size: 15 residues. The CDR3, as DNA: TGTGCCAGTACCTCGACAGGGCCTGCAGGGGATACGCAGTATTTT. It translates to CASTSTGPAGDTQYF.

V is TRBV2 and J is TRBJ2-7, with D possibly matching TRBD1 (6 bases). The germline V gene has CDR1 SNHLY and CDR2 FYNNEI. This CDR3 region has 15 residues. Trimming removed 0 bases from V and 6 bases from J, with 15 bases in between. CDR3 amino acids: CASSEARTGYGEQYF. The CDR3 DNA follows: TGTGCCAGCAGTGAAGCGCGAACAGGGTATGGCGAGCAGTACTTC.

J is TRBJ1-4 and V is TRBV9; D possibly corresponds to TRBD1 (5 bases). This CDR3 has 16 amino acids. V was shortened by 0 bases and J by 7 bases, with 16 bases between the two germline ends. CDR1 and CDR2 from the germline V gene are SGDLS and YYNGEE. The CDR3 sequence: CASSVGNGALGEKLFF. The CDR3 DNA is TGTGCCAGCAGCGTAGGGAATGGGGCCCTTGGTGAAAAACTGTTTTTT.

This sequence joins TRBV29-1 and TRBJ2-7, with TRBD1 as a possible D gene (6 bases). Trimming pared 6 bases from V and 5 bases from J, leaving 14 bases between. The length of the CDR3 is 12 residues. Germline V gives CDR1 SQVTM, CDR2 ANQGSEA. The CDR3 nucleotides read TGCAGCGTCGGGCAGGGGTTCGACGAGCAGTACTTC. It encodes CSVGQGFDEQYF.

The chain couples TRBV1 to TRBJ2-5; TRBD2 is taken as the D call from the table, unchecked against the DNA. TRBV1 represents a pseudogene. This CDR3 is 17 amino acids long. CDR3 in DNA: TGCACCAGCAGCCTTAGGAGGCTAGCGGGGGACCAAGAGACCCAGTACTTC. It specifies CTSSLRRLAGDQETQYF.

The chain carries TRBV18 and TRBJ2-7; D ambiguous. This CDR3 comprises 14 residues. V was shortened by 0 bases and J by 0 bases, with 6 bases between the two germline ends. Germline V gene sequence: CDR1 KGHSH, CDR2 LQKENI. CDR3 DNA sequence: TGTGCCAGCTCACCACCGGCGGACTCCTACGAGCAGTACTTC. Encoded protein: CASSPPADSYEQYF.

The chain recombines TRBV7-2 with TRBJ2-7; 7 positions match TRBD2. This CDR3 has 16 residues. The trim removed 0 bases at V and 3 bases at J, leaving 8 bases unmatched. Germline loops: CDR1 SGHTA, CDR2 FQGNSA. The CDR3 DNA reads as TGTGCCAGCAGCTTAGCGGTCCAGCGGGGACTCTACGAGCAGTACTTC. Amino acid sequence: CASSLAVQRGLYEQYF. The variable domain in full, completed from reference TRBV7-2 and TRBJ2-7, reads GAGVSQSPSNKVTEKGKDVELRCDPISGHTALYWYRQSLGQGLEFLIYFQGNSAPDKSGLPSDRFSAERTGGSVSTLTIQRTQQEDSAVYLCASSLAVQRGLYEQYFGPGTRLTVT.

The V and J genes are TRBV7-6 and TRBJ2-5; D unresolved. The CDR3 is made up of 11 amino acids. Trimming shortened V by 3 bases and J by 3 bases, and 2 bases separated the two germline ends. Germline CDR1 reads SGHVS; CDR2 reads FNYEAQ. In DNA, the CDR3 is TGTGCCAGCAGCTTCAAAGAGACCCAGTACTTC. Amino acid sequence: CASSFKETQYF.

The chain joins TRBV27 to TRBJ2-2; 7 bases align to TRBD1. CDR3 length: 17 amino acids. The germline V gene encodes CDR1 MNHEY and CDR2 SMNVEV (reference sequence). The junction had 13 bases not matched to a gene; V was cut back by 2 bases and J by 7 bases. The CDR3 loop is CASSLPLRRDSIGELFF. The CDR3 DNA is TGTGCCAGCAGTTTACCGCTCCGCCGGGACAGTATCGGGGAGCTGTTTTTT.

The CDR3 DNA is TGTGCCCTTCGGGGGCTAGCGGAGGATACGCAGTATTTT. Its translation: CALRGLAEDTQYF. The chain employs TRBV30 and TRBJ2-3; D might be TRBD2 (7 bases). The CDR3 loop spans 13 amino acids. Per the germline V gene, CDR1 is GTSNPN and CDR2 is SVGIG (reference sequence). V was pared by 8 bases and J by 6 bases, with 18 bases between.

This chain connects TRBV7-8 to TRBJ2-7; 10 bases align to TRBD2. Trimming cost V 6 bases and J 4 bases; bases outside gene matches: 6. The CDR3 covers 14 residues. Germline CDR1 SGHVS, CDR2 FQNEAQ. The CDR3 bases are TGTGCCAGCAGTCCTGGACTAGCGGTTTACGAGCAGTACTTC. Encoded protein: CASSPGLAVYEQYF. Full variable domain (outside the CDR3, taken from reference TRBV7-8 and TRBJ2-7): GAGVSQSPRYKVAKRGQDVALRCDPISGHVSLFWYQQALGQGPEFLTYFQNEAQLDKSGLPSDRFFAERPEGSVSTLKIQRTQQEDSAVYLCASSPGLAVYEQYFGPGTRLTVT.

V is TRBV5-1 and J is TRBJ2-2; D might be TRBD2 (5 bases). CDR1 is SGHRS and CDR2 is YFSETQ in the germline V gene. The germline V and J ends were trimmed by 4 bases and 5 bases, with 18 bases remaining between them. The CDR3 length is 16 residues. The CDR3: CASSTDGRVGTGELFF. For the CDR3, the DNA is TGCGCCAGCAGCACGGACGGGCGGGTGGGGACCGGGGAGCTGTTTTTT.